The 18 T cell receptor beta chains below come from one sample, sequenced in a study of blood T cell repertoires in COVID-19. Profiling relied on immunoSEQ multiplex PCR, and the TCRdb table lists in-frame clones only, not all of them. Among about 310,000 clones listed, 90% were seen once. The specimen was peripheral blood. Receptors originate from a woman between 25 and 40 years old with COVID-19, enrolled during active disease.

The chain links TRBV12-3 or TRBV12-4 to TRBJ2-7, with TRBD2 as a possible D gene (6 bases). Trimming cost V 3 bases and J 9 bases, with 12 bases left between them. CDR3 size: 12 residues. CDR3 nucleotide sequence: TGTGCCAGCAGTTTCGGCGGGGACGGGCAGTACTTC. Amino acids: CASSFGGDGQYF.

The chain couples TRBV19 to TRBJ2-1; 10 bases agree with TRBD2. The CDR3 consists of 17 residues. Trimming took 1 base from V and 4 from J; bases not matched to a gene: 7. Germline lookup yields CDR1 LNHDA and CDR2 SQIVND (reference sequence). This chain's CDR3 is CASSIGLAGRFYNEQFF. The CDR3 region has the DNA TGTGCCAGTAGTATAGGACTAGCGGGCCGATTTTACAATGAGCAGTTCTTC.

V gene TRBV18 combines with J gene TRBJ1-1; D might be TRBD1 (5 bases). The CDR3 loop spans 13 amino acids. The V end lost 4 bases, the J end lost 6 bases, and 12 bases lay between the germline ends. The germline V gene encodes CDR1 KGHSH and CDR2 LQKENI. CDR3 residues: CASSLIGAPEAFF. DNA of the CDR3: TGTGCCAGCTCACTTATTGGGGCCCCTGAAGCTTTCTTT.

This chain connects TRBV20-1 to TRBJ2-1, with D hard to call. The CDR3 runs 10 residues. Germline V gene data show CDR1 as DFQATT and CDR2 as SNEGSKA (reference sequence). Trimming removed 6 bases at V and 8 bases at J, with 8 bases between. The CDR3 spells CSAGFDEQFF. The CDR3 DNA sequence: TGCAGTGCCGGTTTCGATGAGCAGTTCTTC.

This chain joins TRBV3-1 (or the pseudogene TRBV3-2) and TRBJ2-7, with TRBD1 matching 7 bases. This CDR3 region has 14 residues. Germline loops: CDR1 LGHDT, CDR2 YNNKEL (reference sequence). V lost 2 bases to trimming and J lost 6 bases; unmatched junction nucleotides: 7. DNA for the CDR3: TGTGCCAGCAGCCAAACAGGGGTGGGACGCGAGCAGTACTTC. Amino acids: CASSQTGVGREQYF.

On this clone itself: This sample includes further DNA sequences coding for the same CDR3. CDR3 nucleotides: TGTGCCAGCAGCGTAGGTATTAGCTCCTACAATGAGCAGTTCTTC. Its translation is CASSVGISSYNEQFF. The V gene is TRBV9, the J gene TRBJ2-1; D call uncertain. The CDR3 is 15 amino acids. Germline loops: CDR1 SGDLS, CDR2 YYNGEE. The V gene lost 0 bases and the J gene lost 0 bases, with 7 bases spanning the gap.

CDR3 nucleotides: TGTGCCAGCAGCAACGAAATACTAGCGGGATTCTACAATGAGCAGTTCTTC. Translation gives CASSNEILAGFYNEQFF. V gene TRBV7-2 combines with J gene TRBJ2-1, with 10 nucleotides matching TRBD2. The junction had 10 bases not matched to a gene; V was cut back by 5 bases and J by 3 bases. CDR3 size: 17 residues. Germline assignment: CDR1 SGHTA and CDR2 FQGNSA.

This sequence joins TRBV25-1 and TRBJ2-6, with a possible D match to TRBD1 (6 bases). There are 17 residues in the CDR3. Germline values: CDR1 MGHDK, CDR2 SYGVNS. Deletions cut 4 bases from V and 0 bases from J, with 13 bases between. The CDR3 region has the DNA TGTGCCAGCAGTGGGAGGACAGAGAGCTCTGGGGCCAACGTCCTGACTTTC. Translating gives CASSGRTESSGANVLTF.

The CDR3 DNA is TGCGCCAGCAGCTCCAGTACAACAGGGGGCCGATCGTACGGCTACACCTTC. It translates to CASSSSTTGGRSYGYTF. V gene TRBV5-1 combines with J gene TRBJ1-2, with 9 nucleotides matching TRBD1. The CDR3 runs 17 residues. Germline CDR1 and CDR2: SGHRS and YFSETQ. The V gene end was trimmed by 3 bases and the J gene end by 8 bases; junction bases not matched to a gene: 17.

As DNA, the CDR3 is TGTGCCAGCAGTGCCGACGGACAGGGATATGAAAAACTGTTTTTT. It yields the protein CASSADGQGYEKLFF. The chain joins TRBV2 to TRBJ1-4; 8 bases fit TRBD1. The CDR3 is 15 amino acids. The germline V gene encodes CDR1 SNHLY and CDR2 FYNNEI. J gave up 6 bases and V 4 bases, and 7 bases lay outside the gene matches. Combining the CDR3 with reference TRBV2 and TRBJ1-4 gives the whole variable domain EPEVTQTPSHQVTQMGQEVILRCVPISNHLYFYWYRQILGQKVEFLVSFYNNEISEKSEIFDDQFSVERPDGSNFTLKIRSTKLEDSAMYFCASSADGQGYEKLFFGSGTQLSVL.

The V gene is TRBV14, the J gene TRBJ2-7; tentatively, D is TRBD1 (6 bases). V was trimmed by 4 bases and J by 0 bases, leaving 10 bases between them. Germline V gene lookup returns CDR1 SGHDN and CDR2 FVKESK. This CDR3 is built from 14 residues. The CDR3: CASSLQGYSYEQYF. The CDR3, as DNA: TGTGCCAGCAGCCTACAGGGTTACTCCTACGAGCAGTACTTC.

This rearrangement joins TRBV11-2 to TRBJ1-6; unclear D gene. The CDR3 contains 14 residues. CDR1 SGHAT and CDR2 FQNNGV come from the germline V gene. V lost 0 bases and J lost 7, with 7 bases in between. The CDR3 region is CASSLESGNSPLHF. The CDR3 nucleotides read TGTGCCAGCAGCTTAGAGTCGGGGAATTCACCCCTCCACTTT.

The chain employs TRBV10-3 and TRBJ2-3; 11 bases map to TRBD1. V shed 2 bases, J shed 1 base, and the junction held 8 bases outside the gene matches. The length of the CDR3 is 18 residues. Germline V gene data show CDR1 as ENHRY and CDR2 as SYGVKD. This CDR3 reads CAISEGQGAVLGTDTQYF. The CDR3 nucleotides read TGTGCCATCAGTGAGGGACAGGGGGCAGTACTTGGCACAGATACGCAGTATTTT.

The CDR3 sequence is CASSLTHTGGLQQETQYF. The CDR3 DNA follows: TGTGCCAGCAGTCTGACCCATACAGGGGGCCTCCAGCAAGAGACCCAGTACTTC. V and J are TRBV27 and TRBJ2-5, with TRBD1 identical over 9 bases. The length of the CDR3 is 18 residues. V trimming: 5 bases; J trimming: 2 bases; junction bases outside the gene matches: 15. Germline V gene lookup returns CDR1 MNHEY and CDR2 SMNVEV (reference sequence).

This sequence joins TRBV27 and TRBJ2-1, with a possible D match to TRBD2 (6 bases). Trimming stripped 5 bases from V and 3 bases from J, with 11 bases between. CDR1 MNHEY and CDR2 SMNVEV come from the germline V gene (reference sequence). The CDR3 is made up of 14 amino acids. CDR3 region: CASSAGLIYNEQFF. The CDR3 region has the DNA TGTGCCAGCAGTGCAGGACTAATCTACAATGAGCAGTTCTTC.

This chain connects TRBV11-1 to TRBJ1-1; 8 positions match TRBD1. CDR1 SGHAT and CDR2 FQDESV come from the germline V gene (reference sequence). The length of the CDR3 is 13 residues. V shed 5 bases, J shed 3 bases, and the junction held 2 bases outside the gene matches. The CDR3: CASSPGQDTEAFF. CDR3 nucleotide sequence: TGTGCCAGCAGCCCGGGACAGGACACTGAAGCTTTCTTT.

In the case of this clone: A much larger clone is a single base away; this may be a read error. V gene TRBV6-5 combines with J gene TRBJ2-7; 7 bases line up with TRBD2. Losses at the gene ends were 4 bases for V and 0 bases for J; bases not matched to a gene: 6. CDR3 size: 15 residues. From germline, CDR1 is MNHEY and CDR2 SVGAGI. The CDR3 here is CASSLNGRSSYEQYF. CDR3 sequence (DNA): TGTGCCAGCAGTTTGAACGGGAGGAGCTCCTACGAGCAGTACTTC.

The CDR3 DNA reads TGCAGCGTTGTCCTGGGACAAGCCCCCTACGAGCAGTACTTC. Amino acid sequence: CSVVLGQAPYEQYF. The J gene is TRBJ2-7, the V gene TRBV29-1, with TRBD1 as a possible D gene (6 bases). Deletions cut 4 bases from V and 2 bases from J, with 15 bases between. The CDR3 has 14 amino acids. CDR1 and CDR2 from the germline V gene are SQVTM and ANQGSEA.